This T cell receptor (beta chain) was found in a study of T cell changes during pregnancy in multiple sclerosis. Trimming pared 7 bases from V and 0 bases from J, leaving 13 bases between. Germline V gene lookup returns CDR1 MNHEY and CDR2 SVGAGI. The CDR3 spans 15 residues. Some clones are missing from TCRdb's copy, which holds only in-frame ones; the method was immunoSEQ multiplex PCR. In the table there are approximately 66,000 clones, 90% to 95% of which are singletons. The chain has TRBV6-5 and TRBJ2-1; D might be TRBD2 (5 bases). Sample: CD8+ T cells from peripheral blood mononuclear cells, taken before pregnancy. The clonotype comes from a female donor with multiple sclerosis, enrolled in a pregnancy study. CDR3 coding DNA: TGTGCCAGCAAAGTTAGCGAGAGCTCCTACAATGAGCAGTTCTTC. It translates to CASKVSESSYNEQFF.